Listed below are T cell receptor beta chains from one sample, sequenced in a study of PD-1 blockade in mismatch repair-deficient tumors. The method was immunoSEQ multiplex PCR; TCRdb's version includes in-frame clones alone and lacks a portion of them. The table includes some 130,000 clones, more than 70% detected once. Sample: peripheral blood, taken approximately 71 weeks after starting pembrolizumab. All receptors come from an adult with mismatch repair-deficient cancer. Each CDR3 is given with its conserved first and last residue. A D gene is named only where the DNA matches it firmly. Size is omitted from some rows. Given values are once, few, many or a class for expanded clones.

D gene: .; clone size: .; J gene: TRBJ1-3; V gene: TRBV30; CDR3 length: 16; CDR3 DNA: TGTGCCTGGAGTGTACTTGGCTCCTTCTCTGGAAACACCATATATTTT; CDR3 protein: CAWSVLGSFSGNTIYF
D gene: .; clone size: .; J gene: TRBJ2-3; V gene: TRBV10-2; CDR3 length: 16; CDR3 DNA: TGCGCCAGCAGCGGAGGTTTGGTCCCTTCCACAGATACGCAGTATTTT; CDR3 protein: CASSGGLVPSTDTQYF
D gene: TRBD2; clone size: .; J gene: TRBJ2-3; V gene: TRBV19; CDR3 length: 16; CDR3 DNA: TGTGCCAGTAGGGGGACGGGCGGGAGGACCCCAGATACGCAGTATTTT; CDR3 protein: CASRGTGGRTPDTQYF
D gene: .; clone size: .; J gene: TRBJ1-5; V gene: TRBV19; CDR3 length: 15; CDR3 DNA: TGTGCCAGTAGTATGGCGCAGGCGCGCAATCAGCCCCAGCATTTT; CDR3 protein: CASSMAQARNQPQHF
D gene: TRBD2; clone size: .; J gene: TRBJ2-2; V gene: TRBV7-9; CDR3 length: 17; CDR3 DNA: TGTGCCAGCAGCTTAGCGTTTGCGGGGGGCCGAGCCGGGGAGCTGTTTTTT; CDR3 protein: CASSLAFAGGRAGELFF
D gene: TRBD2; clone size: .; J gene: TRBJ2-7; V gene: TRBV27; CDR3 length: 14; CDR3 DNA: TGTGCCAGCAGTTGGGCTAGCGGGGCCTACGAGCAGTACTTC; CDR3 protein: CASSWASGAYEQYF
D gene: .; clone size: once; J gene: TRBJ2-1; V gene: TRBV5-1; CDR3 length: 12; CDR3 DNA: TGCGCCAGCAGCTTCCCCGGTCCTGAGCAGTTCTTC; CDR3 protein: CASSFPGPEQFF
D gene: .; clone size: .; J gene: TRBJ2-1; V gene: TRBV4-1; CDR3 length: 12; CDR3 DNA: TGCGCCAGCAGCCAAGACGGCCTCGGTGTGTTCTTC; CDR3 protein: CASSQDGLGVFF
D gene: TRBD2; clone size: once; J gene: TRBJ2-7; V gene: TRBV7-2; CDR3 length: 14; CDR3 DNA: TGTGCCAGCAGGCAACTAGCGGGGCCCTACGAGCAGTACTTC; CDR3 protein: CASRQLAGPYEQYF
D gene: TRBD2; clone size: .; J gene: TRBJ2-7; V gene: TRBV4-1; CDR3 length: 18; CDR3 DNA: TGCGCCAGCAGCCAAACGTCTTTTAGCGGGAGACCCTCCAACGAGCAGTACTTC; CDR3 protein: CASSQTSFSGRPSNEQYF
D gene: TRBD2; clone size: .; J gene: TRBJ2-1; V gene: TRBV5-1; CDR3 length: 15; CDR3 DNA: TGCGCCAGCAGCTCGGGACTAGCGGGAACCTATGAGCAGTTCTTC; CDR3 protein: CASSSGLAGTYEQFF
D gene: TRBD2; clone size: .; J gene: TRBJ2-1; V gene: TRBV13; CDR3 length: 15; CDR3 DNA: TGTGCCAGCAGATTGGTGACTAGCGTATACAATGAGCAGTTCTTC; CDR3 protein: CASRLVTSVYNEQFF
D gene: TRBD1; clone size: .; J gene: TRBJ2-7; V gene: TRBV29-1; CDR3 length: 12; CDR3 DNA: TGCAGCGGACAGGGGTACGAGAGCGAGCAGTACTTC; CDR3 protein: CSGQGYESEQYF
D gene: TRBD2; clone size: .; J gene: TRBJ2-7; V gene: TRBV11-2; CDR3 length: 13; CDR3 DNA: TGTGCCACCCGGGGGGGGCTTTACTACGAGCAGTACTTC; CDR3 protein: CATRGGLYYEQYF
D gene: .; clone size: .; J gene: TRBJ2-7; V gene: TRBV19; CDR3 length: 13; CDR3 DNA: TGTGCCAGTAGTCCCTTAGGACCCTACGAGCAGTACTTC; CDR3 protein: CASSPLGPYEQYF
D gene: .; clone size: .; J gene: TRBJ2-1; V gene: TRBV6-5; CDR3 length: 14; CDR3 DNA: TGTGCCAGCAGCGAACCGGGGAACTACAATGAGCAGTTCTTC; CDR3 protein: CASSEPGNYNEQFF
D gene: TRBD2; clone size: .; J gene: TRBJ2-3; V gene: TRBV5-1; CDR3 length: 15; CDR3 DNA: TGCGCCAGCATCAGGACTAGCGGTCGCACAGATACGCAGTATTTT; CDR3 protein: CASIRTSGRTDTQYF
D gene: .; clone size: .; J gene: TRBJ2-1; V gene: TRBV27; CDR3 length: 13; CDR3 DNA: TGTGCCAGCAGTTTACGGGACTCGTATGAGCAGTTCTTC; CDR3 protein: CASSLRDSYEQFF
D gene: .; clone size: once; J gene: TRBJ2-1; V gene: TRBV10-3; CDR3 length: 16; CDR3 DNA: TGTGCCATCAGTGAGGGGCCAAAAAGGGGCTACAATGAGCAGTTCTTC; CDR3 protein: CAISEGPKRGYNEQFF
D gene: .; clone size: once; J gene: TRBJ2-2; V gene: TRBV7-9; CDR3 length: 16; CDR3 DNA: TGTGCCAGCAGCCATAGGGTCTACGGGAACACCGGGGAGCTGTTTTTT; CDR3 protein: CASSHRVYGNTGELFF
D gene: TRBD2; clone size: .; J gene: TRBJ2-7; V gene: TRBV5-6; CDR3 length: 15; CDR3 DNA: TGTGCCAGCAGCTTGATGCAGCGGGAAACCTACGAGCAGTACTTC; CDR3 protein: CASSLMQRETYEQYF
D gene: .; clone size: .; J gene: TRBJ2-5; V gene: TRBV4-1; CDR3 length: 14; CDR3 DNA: TGCGCCAGCAGCCAAGTGGGACTCCAAGAGACCCAGTACTTC; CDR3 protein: CASSQVGLQETQYF
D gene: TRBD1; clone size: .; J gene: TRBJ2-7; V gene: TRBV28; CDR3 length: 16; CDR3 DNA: TGTGCCAGCAGTACCACCTACAGGGGTACGAGGGGCGAGCAGTACTTC; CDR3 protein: CASSTTYRGTRGEQYF
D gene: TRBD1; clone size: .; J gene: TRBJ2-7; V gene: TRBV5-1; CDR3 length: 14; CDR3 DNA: TGCGCCAGCAGCTTAGGACAGGGCCGGGACGAGCAGTACTTC; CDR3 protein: CASSLGQGRDEQYF
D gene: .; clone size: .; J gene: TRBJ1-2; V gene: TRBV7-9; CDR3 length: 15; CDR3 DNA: TGTGCCAGCAGCTCCCCAAAATTATCCAGCTATGGCTACACCTTC; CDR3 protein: CASSSPKLSSYGYTF
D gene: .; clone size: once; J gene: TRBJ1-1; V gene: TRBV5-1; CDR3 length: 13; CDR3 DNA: TGCGCCAGCAGCTTGGTCGTGAACACTGAAGCTTTCTTT; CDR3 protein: CASSLVVNTEAFF
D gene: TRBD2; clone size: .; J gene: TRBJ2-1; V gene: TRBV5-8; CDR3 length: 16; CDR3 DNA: TGTGCCAGCAGCTACACTACTAGCGGTCCCTACAATGAGCAGTTCTTC; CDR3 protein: CASSYTTSGPYNEQFF
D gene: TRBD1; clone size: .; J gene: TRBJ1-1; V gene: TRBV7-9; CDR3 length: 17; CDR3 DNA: TGTGCCAGCAGCTCTTCACGGACAGGGCGCATGAACACTGAAGCTTTCTTT; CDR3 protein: CASSSSRTGRMNTEAFF
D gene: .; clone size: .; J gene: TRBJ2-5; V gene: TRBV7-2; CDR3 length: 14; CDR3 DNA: TGTGCCAGCAGCTCAAGGGGCTCAAAAGAGACCCAGTACTTC; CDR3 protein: CASSSRGSKETQYF
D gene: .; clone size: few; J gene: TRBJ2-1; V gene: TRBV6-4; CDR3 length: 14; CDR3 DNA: TGTGCCAGCAGTGACTCGACAGACTATAATGAGCAGTTCTTC; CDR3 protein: CASSDSTDYNEQFF
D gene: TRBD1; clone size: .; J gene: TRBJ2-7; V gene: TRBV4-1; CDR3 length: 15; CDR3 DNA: TGCGCCAGCAGCCACTCCGGGACAGACCACTACGAGCAGTACTTC; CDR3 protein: CASSHSGTDHYEQYF
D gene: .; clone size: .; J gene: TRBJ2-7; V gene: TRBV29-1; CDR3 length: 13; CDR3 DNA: TGCAGCGTTTACAACCTTGACCTTCGGGAGCAGTACTTC; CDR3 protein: CSVYNLDLREQYF
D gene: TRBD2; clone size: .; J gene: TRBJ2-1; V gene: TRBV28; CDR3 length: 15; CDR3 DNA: TGTGCCAGCAGTAACCTAGGACTAGCGGCCCTTGAGCAGTTCTTC; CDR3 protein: CASSNLGLAALEQFF
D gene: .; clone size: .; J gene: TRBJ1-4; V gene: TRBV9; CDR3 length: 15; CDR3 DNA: TGTGCCAGCAGCCAGGATGGGGGGCGTAATGAAAAACTGTTTTTT; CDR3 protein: CASSQDGGRNEKLFF
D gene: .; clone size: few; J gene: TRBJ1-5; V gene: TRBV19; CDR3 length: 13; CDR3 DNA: TGTGCCAGTAGGTCACAGGACTATCAGCCCCAGCATTTT; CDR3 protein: CASRSQDYQPQHF
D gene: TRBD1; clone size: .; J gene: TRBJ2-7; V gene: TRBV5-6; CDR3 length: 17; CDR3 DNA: TGTGCCAGCAGCTTGCCTAACAGGGGGGCGGACTCCTACGAGCAGTACTTC; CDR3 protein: CASSLPNRGADSYEQYF
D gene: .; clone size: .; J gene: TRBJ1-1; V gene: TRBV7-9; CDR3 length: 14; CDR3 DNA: TGTGCCAGCAGCTCCCGACATGGGGGAACTGAAGCTTTCTTT; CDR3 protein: CASSSRHGGTEAFF
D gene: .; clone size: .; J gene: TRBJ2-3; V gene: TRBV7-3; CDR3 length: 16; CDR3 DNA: TGTGCCAGCAGCTCCGACAGGACTTCTAGCACAGATACGCAGTATTTT; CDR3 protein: CASSSDRTSSTDTQYF
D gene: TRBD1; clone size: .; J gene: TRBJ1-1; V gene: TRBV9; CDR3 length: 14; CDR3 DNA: TGTGCCAGCAGCTTCAGGGGGGCAGACACTGAAGCTTTCTTT; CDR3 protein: CASSFRGADTEAFF
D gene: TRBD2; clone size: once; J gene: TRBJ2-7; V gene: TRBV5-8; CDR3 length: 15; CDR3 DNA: TGTGCCAGCAGCTTGGCGGGGGGGGTTTGGTACGAGCAGTACTTC; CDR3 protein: CASSLAGGVWYEQYF